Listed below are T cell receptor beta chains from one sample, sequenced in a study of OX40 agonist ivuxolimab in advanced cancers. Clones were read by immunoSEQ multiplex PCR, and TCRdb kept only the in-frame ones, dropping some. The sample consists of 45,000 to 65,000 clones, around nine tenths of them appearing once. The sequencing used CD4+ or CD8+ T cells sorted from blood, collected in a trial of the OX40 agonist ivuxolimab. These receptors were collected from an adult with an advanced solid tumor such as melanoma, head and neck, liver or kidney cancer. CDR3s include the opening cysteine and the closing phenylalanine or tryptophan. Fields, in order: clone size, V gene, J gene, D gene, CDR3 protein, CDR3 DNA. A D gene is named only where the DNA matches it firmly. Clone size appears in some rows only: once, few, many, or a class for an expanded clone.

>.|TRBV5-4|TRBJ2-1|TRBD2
CASSPRGSGGGNNEQFF
TGTGCCAGCAGCCCCAGGGGTAGCGGGGGGGGTAACAATGAGCAGTTCTTC
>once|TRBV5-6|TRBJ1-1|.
CASSLVGFPMNTEAFF
TGTGCCAGCAGCTTGGTTGGGTTTCCGATGAACACTGAAGCTTTCTTT
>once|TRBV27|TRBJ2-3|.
CASSPRGTSQYF
TGTGCCAGCAGCCCGCGCGGGACTTCGCAGTATTTT
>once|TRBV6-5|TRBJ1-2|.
CASSYSAGADYGYTF
TGTGCCAGCAGTTACTCCGCAGGGGCGGACTATGGCTACACCTTC
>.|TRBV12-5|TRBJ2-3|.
CASGSSGRDTQYF
TGTGCTAGTGGTTCATCAGGTAGAGATACGCAGTATTTT
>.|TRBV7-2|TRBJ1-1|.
CASSSRRTEEAFF
TGTGCCAGCAGCTCTAGACGGACGGAAGAAGCTTTCTTT
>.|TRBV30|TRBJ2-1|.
CAWSPPPGWNEQFF
TGTGCCTGGAGTCCCCCTCCAGGGTGGAATGAGCAGTTCTTC
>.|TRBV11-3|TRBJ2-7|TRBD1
CASSFGNRGLYEQYF
TGTGCCAGCAGCTTCGGGAACAGGGGTCTCTACGAGCAGTACTTC
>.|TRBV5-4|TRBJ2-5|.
CASSGRTVQETQYF
TGTGCCAGCAGCGGAAGGACAGTTCAAGAGACCCAGTACTTC
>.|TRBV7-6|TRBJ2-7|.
CASTSGANEQYF
TGTGCCAGTACCTCGGGGGCTAACGAGCAGTACTTC
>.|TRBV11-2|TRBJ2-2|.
CASSLGPPAGELFF
TGTGCCAGCAGCTTAGGACCCCCAGCCGGGGAGCTGTTTTTT
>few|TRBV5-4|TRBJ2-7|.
CASSLALKEQYF
TGTGCCAGCAGCTTGGCCTTGAAAGAGCAGTACTTC
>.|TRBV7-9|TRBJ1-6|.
CASSPQTQMRYSPLHF
TGTGCCAGCAGCCCACAGACACAGATGCGGTATTCACCCCTCCACTTT
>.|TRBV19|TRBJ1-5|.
CASRPGQWSLGQPQHF
TGTGCCAGTAGGCCCGGACAGTGGAGCCTGGGGCAGCCCCAGCATTTT
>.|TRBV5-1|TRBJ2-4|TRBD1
CASSLALGQGNIQYF
TGCGCCAGCAGCTTGGCCCTCGGACAGGGGAACATTCAGTACTTC